This T cell receptor beta chain derives from a study of blood T cell repertoires in COVID-19. About the research overall: There were acute and convalescent COVID-19 samples, and they came from the United States, Italy and Spain.

CDR3 length: 15 residues. Germline V lookup: CDR1 SGHTA, CDR2 FQGNSA. Deletions cut 3 bases from V and 1 base from J, with 12 bases between. A Seattle source enrolled patients during active infection and followed them longitudinally. Sequencing used immunoSEQ multiplex PCR; TCRdb keeps in-frame clones, though not all of them. The sample yields more than 250,000 clones, around 89% seen once. The chain couples TRBV7-2 to TRBJ1-1; D is unresolved. This sequence originates from a woman aged 50 to 60 with COVID-19, enrolled during active disease. The sequenced sample consisted of peripheral blood. The CDR3: CASSFFALANTEAFF. In nucleotides, the CDR3 is TGTGCCAGCAGCTTTTTCGCATTGGCGAACACTGAAGCTTTCTTT.